Detailed here is one T cell receptor (beta chain). Its antigen is not known. These data are taken from a study of T-cell reconstitution after alpha-beta-depleted transplantation in children. The study, taken as a whole, reports: T-cell counts and diversity at one year following transplant were attributed mainly to newly produced T cells.

This CDR3 has 14 amino acids. V lost 0 bases to trimming and J lost 2 bases, with 7 bases between them. Construction of the TCRbeta library involved unique molecular identifiers. From the PCR reads, TCRdb called clonotypes with MiXCR, one entry per CDR3 protein. The data show about 250,000 distinct CDR3 sequences, roughly a quarter seen once. The sample consisted of PBMCs, mostly from graft donor cells, taken 360 days after TCRalphabeta/CD19-depleted stem cell transplant. The clonotype originates from a female patient under 10 years old who had a stem cell transplant for congenital amegakaryocytic thrombocytopenia, so the T cells may come from the graft donor. The chain joins TRBV12-3 or TRBV12-4 to TRBJ1-1; no definite D call. CDR3 in amino acids: CASSLAHSNTEAFF. The DNA of the CDR3 is TGTGCCAGCAGTTTAGCCCACAGTAACACTGAAGCTTTCTTT.